What follows are 16 T cell receptor beta chains derived from one specimen sequenced in a study of immune evolution from preneoplasia to lung adenocarcinoma. TCRdb keeps only in-frame clones here, not all; method: immunoSEQ multiplex PCR. In the table there are over 30,000 clones, 74% of which are singletons. Sequences were obtained from FFPE invasive lung adenocarcinoma tissue. The receptors come from a person aged 55 to 75 with lung adenocarcinoma.

CDR3 nucleotide sequence: TGTGCCAGCAGCTCCCGTACCGGGACAGGGACGCACGAGCAGTACTTC. Translation: CASSSRTGTGTHEQYF. The V and J genes are TRBV2 and TRBJ2-7; 9 bases map to TRBD1. The V gene's germline CDR1 is SNHLY and CDR2 FYNNEI. Losses at the gene ends were 6 bases for V and 5 bases for J; bases not matched to a gene: 14. The CDR3 runs to 16 residues. The full variable domain, in which reference TRBV2 and TRBJ2-7 provide the parts outside the CDR3, is EPEVTQTPSHQVTQMGQEVILRCVPISNHLYFYWYRQILGQKVEFLVSFYNNEISEKSEIFDDQFSVERPDGSNFTLKIRSTKLEDSAMYFCASSSRTGTGTHEQYFGPGTRLTVT.

The chain joins TRBV7-2 to TRBJ2-5, with unresolved D. The CDR3 extends over 14 amino acids. Germline assignment: CDR1 SGHTA and CDR2 FQGNSA. Trimming left V 7 bases short and J 7 bases short, with 19 bases between. The CDR3 DNA follows: TGTGCCAGCATCCCCCTCCTGGGCGTTGGGACCCAGTACTTC. Translation: CASIPLLGVGTQYF.

The V call is TRBV7-2, the J call TRBJ2-3, with TRBD2 matching 12 bases. The CDR3 loop spans 19 amino acids. From germline, CDR1 is SGHTA and CDR2 FQGNSA. V gave up 3 bases and J gave up 1 base; unmatched junction bases: 11. Here the CDR3 reads CASSFGPASGRGGTDTQYF. Here the CDR3 DNA reads TGTGCCAGCAGCTTTGGCCCGGCTAGCGGGAGGGGAGGCACAGATACGCAGTATTTT.

The chain is built from TRBV5-1 and TRBJ2-2; no clear D. Germline CDR1 reads SGHRS; CDR2 reads YFSETQ. V was shortened by 2 bases and J by 5 bases, with 13 bases between the two germline ends. The CDR3 spans 15 residues. CDR3: CASSFGTPGTGELFF. For the CDR3, the DNA is TGCGCCAGCAGCTTTGGAACCCCTGGGACCGGGGAGCTGTTTTTT. The full variable domain, rest sourced from reference TRBV5-1 and TRBJ2-2, is KAGVTQTPRYLIKTRGQQVTLSCSPISGHRSVSWYQQTPGQGLQFLFEYFSETQRNKGNFPGRFSGRQFSNSRSEMNVSTLELGDSALYLCASSFGTPGTGELFFGEGSRLTVL.

This chain links TRBV7-9 with TRBJ1-1; a weak D match, TRBD1 (6 bases). This CDR3 comprises 14 residues. V shed 2 bases and J shed 1 base, with 8 bases lying between them. Germline-derived CDR1 and CDR2 are SEHNR and FQNEAQ (reference sequence). The DNA for the CDR3 is TGTGCCAGCAGCTTACAGGGGCGGAACACTGAAGCTTTCTTT. It codes for CASSLQGRNTEAFF.

This chain joins TRBV4-1 and TRBJ2-7; TRBD1 matches 7 bases. The CDR3 loop spans 15 amino acids. In germline, CDR1 is MGHRA, CDR2 YSYEKL. With 3 bases clipped from V and 3 bases from J, the junction kept 8 bases outside the gene matches. DNA of the CDR3: TGCGCCAGCAGCCAGTTGACAGGGAAAGGCTACGAGCAGTACTTC. This codes for CASSQLTGKGYEQYF.

This clone was counted once. The chain employs TRBV21-1 and TRBJ1-2; no check of the table's D call, TRBD1, against the DNA was made. TRBV21-1 is marked as a pseudogene. The CDR3 is 16 residues long. DNA of the CDR3: TGTGCCAGCAGCAAAGACCCCCTTCAGGGGGGCTATGGCTACACCTTC. Its translation: CASSKDPLQGGYGYTF.

The V gene is TRBV28, the J gene TRBJ1-1, with 7 bases fitting TRBD1. This CDR3 is built from 15 residues. Germline V gives CDR1 MDHEN, CDR2 SYDVKM. The V and J ends lost 5 bases and 0 bases, in that order; junction bases with no gene match: 6. CDR3 nucleotides: TGTGCCAGCAGTGCGAACAGGGGACTGAACACTGAAGCTTTCTTT. Its translation: CASSANRGLNTEAFF.

The rearrangement joins TRBV6-5 to TRBJ2-3; the D is unclear. Trimming removed 2 bases at V and 1 base at J, with 4 bases between. Germline values: CDR1 MNHEY, CDR2 SVGAGI. The CDR3 totals 13 residues. CDR3 loop: CASSYSGTDTQYF. In DNA, the CDR3 is TGTGCCAGCAGTTACAGCGGCACAGATACGCAGTATTTT.

The chain couples TRBV6-4 to TRBJ2-1, with 11 bases aligning to TRBD2. Trimming cost V 2 bases and J 6 bases; bases outside gene matches: 3. Germline assignment: CDR1 MRHNA and CDR2 SNTAGT. This CDR3 contains 15 residues. CDR3 in DNA: TGTGCCAGCAGTGACGGGACTAGCGGACCCAATGAGCAGTTCTTC. This sequence encodes CASSDGTSGPNEQFF.

The chain couples TRBV29-1 to TRBJ2-7; a weak D match, TRBD2 (6 bases). The V gene's germline CDR1 is SQVTM and CDR2 ANQGSEA. This CDR3 spans 12 amino acids. V was shortened by 5 bases and J by 3 bases, with 11 bases between the two germline ends. The CDR3 here is CSVSTEGYEQYF. Written as DNA, the CDR3 is TGCAGCGTTTCCACGGAGGGCTACGAGCAGTACTTC.

CDR3 in amino acids: CASSLGLAVEQYF. The CDR3 DNA follows: TGTGCCAGCAGCTTAGGACTAGCGGTCGAGCAGTACTTC. The chain has TRBV11-2 and TRBJ2-7; 9 bases fit TRBD2. Germline-derived CDR1 and CDR2 are SGHAT and FQNNGV. The trim removed 1 base at V and 6 bases at J, leaving 1 base unmatched. There are 13 residues in the CDR3.

The CDR3, as DNA: TGTGCCAGCAGCTTAAGTCTAGCGGGAGCCTACAATGAGCAGTTCTTC. This gives the protein CASSLSLAGAYNEQFF. J is TRBJ2-1 and V is TRBV7-9, with TRBD2 matching 10 bases. The CDR3 sequence is 16 residues long. From germline, CDR1 is SEHNR and CDR2 FQNEAQ (reference sequence). The J segment lost 2 bases and the V segment lost 2 bases, leaving 3 bases of the junction unmatched.

The V gene is TRBV7-2, the J gene TRBJ2-1, with D possibly TRBD1 on 5 matching bases. The ends were cut back, 0 bases at V and 7 bases at J, with 16 bases in the middle. CDR1 SGHTA and CDR2 FQGNSA come from the germline V gene. This CDR3 has 16 residues. CDR3 amino acids: CASSLAWQGGLNEQFF. The CDR3 bases are TGTGCCAGCAGCTTAGCGTGGCAGGGTGGGCTAAATGAGCAGTTCTTC.

The chain combines TRBV29-1 with TRBJ2-7; D could derive from TRBD1 or TRBD2 (7 bases each). Germline CDR1 and CDR2: SQVTM and ANQGSEA. V lost 6 bases and J 6 bases, leaving 15 bases between the germline ends. The CDR3 length is 12 residues. The CDR3 DNA sequence: TGCAGCGTCCAAGGGGGCGGGGGCGAGCAGTACTTC. It specifies CSVQGGGGEQYF.

Judged by abundance, this clone is large. V gene TRBV5-4 combines with J gene TRBJ2-7; the match to TRBD1 covers 7 bases. CDR3 length: 15 amino acids. The germline V gene has CDR1 SGHNT and CDR2 YYREEE (reference sequence). With 2 bases clipped from V and 2 bases from J, the junction kept 7 bases outside the gene matches. The DNA of the CDR3 is TGTGCCAGCAGCTTTCGGACAGGAGAAGCCTACGAGCAGTACTTC. Translation: CASSFRTGEAYEQYF.